This T cell receptor (beta chain) was identified during a study of cytomegalovirus exposure and HLA in healthy donors. Study at large: The approximately 710 first-cohort repertoires and the approximately 110 validation repertoires shared the same platform, a later analysis reported. General study points: It was 150 to 200 TCR beta chains that were listed as cytomegalovirus-associated. Later, an analysis found that TCR clusters from the first cohort tended to co-occur in the 120 validation repertoires.

The germline V gene has CDR1 ENHRY and CDR2 SYGVKD. Unmatched junction bases numbered 7, after V lost 6 bases and J lost 3 bases. There are 14 residues in the CDR3. Using immunoSEQ multiplex PCR, the repertoire was profiled, and TCRdb retains in-frame clones only, with some absent. Of over 85,000 clones in the sample, approximately 89% were seen once. About this clone: Its specificity is not known.

Sequenced: PBMCs. This receptor was taken from a woman in her late teens or twenties in good health and CMV-seronegative. The chain links TRBV10-3 to TRBJ1-2, with 7 bases that match TRBD1. CDR3 region: CAIREQGLDYGYTF. The CDR3 DNA sequence: TGTGCCATCAGGGAACAGGGGTTAGACTATGGCTACACCTTC.